Shown below are 30 T cell receptor beta chains from a single sample sequenced in a study of cytomegalovirus exposure and HLA in healthy donors. The PCR contained 60 Vbeta and 13 Jbeta primers. Data came from immunoSEQ multiplex PCR; TCRdb stores just in-frame clones and leaves some out. The sample lists more than 95,000 clones; around 80% were seen once. Sequences were obtained from PBMCs. The receptors here all came from a man aged 25 to 40 in good health and CMV-seronegative.

V usage is TRBV9 and J usage is TRBJ2-5; 9 nucleotides agree with TRBD2. CDR3 length: 17 residues. The V and J ends lost 0 bases and 4 bases, in that order; junction bases with no gene match: 10. CDR1 is SGDLS and CDR2 is YYNGEE in the germline V gene. The CDR3 reads CASSVDVAGGPLETQYF. The CDR3 nucleotides are TGTGCCAGCAGCGTAGACGTTGCGGGGGGGCCATTAGAGACCCAGTACTTC.

In its sample, this clone was seen once. This sequence joins TRBV5-1 and TRBJ1-1; D gene unclear. V dropped 1 base and J dropped 4 bases, with 14 bases sitting between them. Germline CDR1 SGHRS, CDR2 YFSETQ. The CDR3 contains 15 residues. The CDR3 loop reads CASSLHEAAGTEAFF. The CDR3 DNA is TGCGCCAGCAGCTTGCACGAGGCGGCGGGCACTGAAGCTTTCTTT.

The rearrangement joins TRBV10-3 to TRBJ2-3; weak D call: TRBD1 (5 bases). Trimming cost V 11 bases and J 2 bases, with 14 bases left between them. CDR3 size: 13 residues. Germline V CDR1 and CDR2: ENHRY, SYGVKD. CDR3 sequence reads: CAAARDFTDTQYF. In nucleotides, the CDR3 is TGTGCCGCTGCCAGGGATTTCACAGATACGCAGTATTTT.

The V call is TRBV7-2, the J call TRBJ2-1, with D unresolved. CDR3 size: 15 residues. In germline, CDR1 is SGHTA, CDR2 FQGNSA. Trimming shortened V by 5 bases and J by 0 bases, and 11 bases separated the two germline ends. The CDR3 region has the DNA TGTGCCAGCAGCCTACGACGGAGCTCCTACAATGAGCAGTTCTTC. It translates to CASSLRRSSYNEQFF. The full variable domain, completed using reference TRBV7-2 and TRBJ2-1, is GAGVSQSPSNKVTEKGKDVELRCDPISGHTALYWYRQSLGQGLEFLIYFQGNSAPDKSGLPSDRFSAERTGGSVSTLTIQRTQQEDSAVYLCASSLRRSSYNEQFFGPGTRLTVL.

This clone showed up just once. The chain links TRBV11-1 to TRBJ1-4, with 12 bases that match TRBD1. This CDR3 has 16 residues. V lost 4 bases to trimming and J lost 7 bases; unmatched junction nucleotides: 7. Germline V gene lookup returns CDR1 SGHAT and CDR2 FQDESV (reference sequence). The CDR3 DNA is TGTGCCAGCAGCTCTCGGAGGGACAGGGGGCTTGAAAAACTGTTTTTT. Translated, it gives CASSSRRDRGLEKLFF.

This chain connects TRBV10-1 to TRBJ2-7; 8 bases line up with TRBD1. CDR3 length: 15 residues. Per germline, CDR1 WNHNN and CDR2 SYGVQD (reference sequence). The ends lost 4 bases at V and 2 bases at J; junction bases unmatched: 7. The CDR3 nucleotides read TGCGCCAGCAGTGGACAGGGGCTCGGGCCCTACGAGCAGTACTTC. Its translation is CASSGQGLGPYEQYF.

The chain has TRBV11-2 and TRBJ2-7; 8 bases agree with TRBD1. The trim removed 3 bases at V and 4 bases at J, leaving 5 bases unmatched. The CDR3 loop spans 14 amino acids. Germline CDR1 SGHAT, CDR2 FQNNGV. Here the CDR3 DNA reads TGTGCCAGCAGCTTCGGACAGGGATCTTACGAGCAGTACTTC. Protein sequence: CASSFGQGSYEQYF.

The V gene is TRBV7-3, the J gene TRBJ1-1, with 9 bases that match TRBD1. Germline lookup yields CDR1 SGHTA and CDR2 FQGTGA. After removal of 6 bases from V and 4 bases from J, the junction contained 12 bases not matched to a gene. CDR3 length: 16 amino acids. CDR3: CASSTGGAGRGTEAFF. CDR3 sequence (DNA): TGTGCCAGCAGTACAGGGGGCGCAGGTAGGGGCACTGAAGCTTTCTTT.

This sequence joins TRBV6-4 and TRBJ2-1, with 9 positions matching TRBD1. The CDR3 spans 16 residues. Trimming cost V 4 bases and J 7 bases; bases outside gene matches: 11. Germline lookup yields CDR1 MRHNA and CDR2 SNTAGT. Here the CDR3 reads CASSAYPGTGWNEQFF. Here the CDR3 DNA reads TGTGCCAGCAGTGCATACCCCGGGACAGGGTGGAATGAGCAGTTCTTC.

The chain uses TRBV10-3 and TRBJ2-2; 7 bases line up with TRBD2. The CDR3 is 15 residues long. CDR1 and CDR2 from the germline V gene are ENHRY and SYGVKD. V shed 11 bases and J 2 bases; nucleotides not matched to a gene: 11. CDR3: CAASLGLPNTGELFF. The CDR3 nucleotides read TGTGCCGCGAGCCTGGGACTACCTAACACCGGGGAGCTGTTTTTT.

The rearrangement joins TRBV6-5 to TRBJ2-7, with 8 bases identical to TRBD1. V shed 6 bases, J shed 5 bases, and the junction held 9 bases outside the gene matches. Per the germline V gene, CDR1 is MNHEY and CDR2 is SVGAGI. The CDR3 has 14 amino acids. CDR3 protein: CASRHGQGTNEQYF. The CDR3 region has the DNA TGTGCCAGCAGACACGGACAGGGTACCAACGAGCAGTACTTC.

The V call is TRBV27, the J call TRBJ2-7; 9 bases match TRBD1. Germline assignment: CDR1 MNHEY and CDR2 SMNVEV (reference sequence). The CDR3 is 14 residues long. V shed 5 bases and J 2 bases; nucleotides not matched to a gene: 4. The CDR3 DNA reads as TGTGCCAGCAGTCTCCGGGACAGGGCCTACGAGCAGTACTTC. Protein product: CASSLRDRAYEQYF.

The chain combines TRBV7-3 with TRBJ1-1; TRBD1 might be the D (6 bases). The germline V gene encodes CDR1 SGHTA and CDR2 FQGTGA. This CDR3 contains 15 residues. Trimming took 0 bases from V and 6 from J, leaving 14 bases between them. The CDR3 is CASSLTEEPGAEAFF. CDR3 DNA: TGTGCCAGCAGCTTAACGGAAGAGCCAGGGGCTGAAGCTTTCTTT.

The chain carries TRBV5-4 and TRBJ1-5; 9 nucleotides line up with TRBD1. After removal of 4 bases from V and 4 bases from J, the junction contained 9 bases not matched to a gene. The germline CDR1 and CDR2 sequences are SGHNT and YYREEE (reference sequence). The CDR3 contains 16 residues. The CDR3 sequence is CASSRQGGRGNQPQHF. DNA for the CDR3: TGTGCCAGCAGCCGACAGGGGGGAAGGGGTAATCAGCCCCAGCATTTT.

V is TRBV15 and J is TRBJ2-7; tentatively, D is TRBD2 (7 bases). The CDR3 has 15 amino acids. Trimming took 1 base from V and 6 from J, leaving 16 bases between them. The germline V gene has CDR1 LNHNV and CDR2 YYDKDF (reference sequence). The CDR3 DNA follows: TGTGCCACCAGCAGAGGGTCTTCAGGGGAGGGCGAGCAGTACTTC. Its protein is CATSRGSSGEGEQYF.

CDR3 in DNA: TGTGCCAGCAGCGCACGACAGGGGGCGGCATCGGATGGCTACACCTTC. This gives the protein CASSARQGAASDGYTF. V and J are TRBV9 and TRBJ1-2, with 10 nucleotides matching TRBD1. The V gene end was trimmed by 3 bases and the J gene end by 6 bases; junction bases not matched to a gene: 11. Germline CDR1 and CDR2: SGDLS and YYNGEE. CDR3 length: 16 residues.

This clone was seen only a few times. CDR3: CASRRQGSGGYTF. The DNA for the CDR3 is TGTGCCAGCAGGAGACAGGGATCGGGAGGCTACACCTTC. The chain is built from TRBV28 and TRBJ1-2; 7 bases align to TRBD1. Germline loops: CDR1 MDHEN, CDR2 SYDVKM. This CDR3 is 13 amino acids long. Trimming at V came to 6 bases and at J to 8 bases, leaving 9 bases not matched to a gene.

The gene calls are TRBV4-1 and TRBJ2-7, with D unclear. V gave up 4 bases and J gave up 0 bases, with 13 bases separating them. The CDR3 consists of 15 residues. The germline V gene has CDR1 MGHRA and CDR2 YSYEKL. Here the CDR3 DNA reads TGCGCCAGCAGCCCTATCTTACGAAACTCCTACGAGCAGTACTTC. Translation gives CASSPILRNSYEQYF.

The CDR3 is CASSIGGWVDEAFF. The CDR3, as DNA: TGTGCCAGTAGTATCGGGGGGTGGGTAGATGAAGCTTTCTTT. The genes are TRBV19 and TRBJ1-1; tentative D call: TRBD1 (5 bases). The CDR3 is 14 residues long. Germline CDR1 and CDR2: LNHDA and SQIVND (reference sequence). Trimming pared 3 bases from V and 7 bases from J, leaving 15 bases between.

This chain uses TRBV28 with TRBJ2-7; D remains ambiguous. The germline V gene encodes CDR1 MDHEN and CDR2 SYDVKM. This CDR3 is built from 13 residues. The V end was cut by 5 bases, the J end by 6 bases, with 14 bases between. The CDR3: CASSPFSASEQYF. For the CDR3, the DNA is TGTGCCAGCAGTCCCTTTTCCGCCAGCGAGCAGTACTTC.

The chain carries TRBV28 and TRBJ1-4; 10 bases agree with TRBD1. The CDR3 spans 15 residues. The V segment lost 5 bases and the J segment 6 bases; nucleotides outside the gene matches: 6. Germline CDR1 is MDHEN and CDR2 is SYDVKM. This CDR3 is CASSPAGTGDEKLFF. DNA of the CDR3: TGTGCCAGCAGTCCCGCCGGGACAGGGGATGAAAAACTGTTTTTT.

The CDR3 DNA sequence: TGTGCCAGCAGTTTTAATAACAGGGTGGATGGCTACACCTTC. This gives the protein CASSFNNRVDGYTF. J is TRBJ1-2 and V is TRBV28; D might be TRBD1 (6 bases). V was pared by 3 bases and J by 6 bases, with 14 bases between. The germline CDR1 and CDR2 sequences are MDHEN and SYDVKM. The CDR3 consists of 14 residues.

The V gene is TRBV7-6, the J gene TRBJ1-5, with 9 nucleotides matching TRBD1. Germline loops: CDR1 SGHVS, CDR2 FNYEAQ. The CDR3 is made up of 14 amino acids. Unmatched junction bases numbered 6, after V lost 5 bases and J lost 7 bases. The CDR3 loop reads CASSATGGWQPQHF. CDR3 nucleotides: TGTGCCAGCAGCGCCACAGGGGGCTGGCAGCCCCAGCATTTT.

The chain carries TRBV7-9 and TRBJ2-2; TRBD2 aligns across 7 bases. The length of the CDR3 is 14 residues. V lost 5 bases to trimming and J lost 7 bases; unmatched junction nucleotides: 7. Germline CDR1 is SEHNR and CDR2 is FQNEAQ (reference sequence). The CDR3 DNA follows: TGTGCCAGCAGCCTGACTAGCCCGAACGGGGAGCTGTTTTTT. Residues: CASSLTSPNGELFF.

The V and J genes are TRBV5-1 and TRBJ1-1; 7 bases map to TRBD1. CDR1 and CDR2 (germline): SGHRS, YFSETQ. V lost 6 bases to trimming and J lost 1 base; unmatched junction nucleotides: 9. The CDR3 runs to 15 residues. The CDR3 here is CASTGRQGANTEAFF. The CDR3 DNA sequence: TGCGCCAGCACGGGCAGACAGGGAGCGAACACTGAAGCTTTCTTT.

This chain uses TRBV6-6 with TRBJ1-4; 7 bases agree with TRBD1. The CDR3 covers 15 residues. The junction had 6 bases not matched to a gene; V was cut back by 3 bases and J by 5 bases. In germline, CDR1 is MNHNY, CDR2 SVGAGI (reference sequence). This chain's CDR3 is CASSYGDSSNEKLFF. The CDR3 nucleotides are TGTGCCAGCAGTTATGGGGACAGCTCAAATGAAAAACTGTTTTTT.

The chain links TRBV11-2 to TRBJ2-6; D possibly corresponds to TRBD1 (6 bases). CDR1 is SGHAT, CDR2 FQNNGV, per germline. The CDR3 is 16 residues long. Trimming removed 9 bases from V and 0 bases from J, with 15 bases in between. CDR3 region: CASGTRKHSGANVLTF. DNA of the CDR3: TGTGCCAGTGGGACACGGAAACACTCTGGGGCCAACGTCCTGACTTTC.

A remark on this clone: One end of the junction is discordant with germline, which a read error may explain. J is TRBJ2-7 and V is TRBV7-8, with 7 bases lining up with TRBD2. In germline, CDR1 is SGHVS, CDR2 FQNEAQ. The CDR3 totals 14 residues. The CDR3 reads CASSLARETYEQYF. The CDR3 coding sequence is TGTGCCAGCAGCCTAGCGCGGGAGACCTACGAGCAGTACTTC.

This clone was counted a single time. The chain recombines TRBV7-2 with TRBJ2-7; 9 bases align to TRBD1. Germline assignment: CDR1 SGHTA and CDR2 FQGNSA. This CDR3 contains 15 residues. Unmatched junction bases numbered 6, after V lost 4 bases and J lost 2 bases. The chain's CDR3 is CASSWDRENPYEQYF. The CDR3 coding sequence is TGTGCCAGCAGCTGGGACAGGGAGAATCCCTACGAGCAGTACTTC.

As regards this clone: The same CDR3 also results from other DNA sequences found in this sample. The chain couples TRBV6-5 to TRBJ1-2; no clear D gene. The CDR3 extends over 12 amino acids. The V end was cut by 0 bases, the J end by 8 bases, with 7 bases between. Germline-derived CDR1 and CDR2 are MNHEY and SVGAGI. CDR3 loop: CASSYSPGGYTF. DNA of the CDR3: TGTGCCAGCAGTTACTCCCCGGGGGGCTACACCTTC.